These T cell receptor beta chains were read from a single sample in a study of blood T cell repertoires in COVID-19. Only in-frame clones appear in the TCRdb table, and some are missing; sequencing was by immunoSEQ multiplex PCR. This sample has roughly 250,000 clones, with roughly 90% found just once. What was sequenced was peripheral blood. Source of these receptors: a woman in her thirties or forties who had recovered from COVID-19. Both conserved end residues are part of each CDR3. D genes are given only for firm matches. For some rows the clone size is stated as once, few or many, or as a class when expanded; others skip it.

>TRBJ1-3|.|TRBD1|TRBV7-2
TGTGCCAGCCGGACAGGCGGTGGAAACACCATATATTTT
CASRTGGGNTIYF
>TRBJ1-2|.|TRBD1|TRBV5-4
TGTGCCAGCAGCTTGGGTAATGGCGGTGGACAGGACTATGGCTACACCTTC
CASSLGNGGGQDYGYTF
>TRBJ2-4|.|TRBD2|TRBV6-2/TRBV6-3
TGTGCCAGCAACCCCGGGGGGATAGCCAAAAACATTCAGTACTTC
CASNPGGIAKNIQYF
>TRBJ1-3|.|.|TRBV7-9
TGTGCCAGCAGCCGGAGCTCTGGAAACACCATATATTTT
CASSRSSGNTIYF
>TRBJ2-7|.|.|TRBV4-2
TGTGCCAGCAGCCAATACCGGGGTCTCTCCTACGAGCAGTACTTC
CASSQYRGLSYEQYF
>TRBJ1-2|.|.|TRBV27
TGTGCCAGCAGGGAGACAGATAACTATGGCTACACCTTC
CASRETDNYGYTF
>TRBJ2-5|few|.|TRBV5-1
TGCGCCAGCAGCTTGGCCGGGCAGGGTGTAATGGAGACCCAGTACTTC
CASSLAGQGVMETQYF
>TRBJ2-7|many|TRBD1|TRBV6-5
TGTGCCAGCACGGGGGACAGGGTCGATTACGAGCAGTACTTC
CASTGDRVDYEQYF
>TRBJ1-1|once|.|TRBV11-2
TGTGCCAGCAGCTTAGGGGTGTCAGGGGCGGTAAATTGGAACACTGAAGCTTTCTTT
CASSLGVSGAVNWNTEAFF
>TRBJ1-5|.|TRBD1|TRBV30
TGTGCCTGGGACGGGACAGGGGGTGTCAATCAGCCCCAGCATTTT
CAWDGTGGVNQPQHF
>TRBJ2-7|once|.|TRBV6-2/TRBV6-3
TGTGCCAGCAGTATAACCGGGACTGCAAACAGATACGAGCAGTACTTC
CASSITGTANRYEQYF
>TRBJ2-7|.|TRBD2|TRBV9
TGTGCCAGCAGCGCAGGACTAGCGGGGGGCGCTAGCTCCTACGAGCAGTACTTC
CASSAGLAGGASSYEQYF
>TRBJ1-5|.|TRBD1|TRBV6-2/TRBV6-3
TGTGCCAGCAGCCCGACAGGGTCGAGCAATCAGCCCCAGCATTTT
CASSPTGSSNQPQHF
>TRBJ1-2|.|.|TRBV12-3/TRBV12-4
TGTGCCAGCAGTTTTACGACAGGTTATGGCTACACCTTC
CASSFTTGYGYTF
>TRBJ1-1|few|.|TRBV14
TGTGCCAGCAGCCCTTCGAACACTGAAGCTTTCTTT
CASSPSNTEAFF
>TRBJ1-5|once|.|TRBV15
TGTGCCACCAGCCCTTCCTACCGTCAGCCCCAGCATTTT
CATSPSYRQPQHF
>TRBJ1-3|.|.|TRBV11-2
TGTGCCAGCAGCTTAGGAGGGACTGGAAACACCATATATTTT
CASSLGGTGNTIYF
>TRBJ1-6|.|TRBD1|TRBV6-5
TGTGCCAGCAGACAGGGGGGGTCCTATAATTCACCCCTCCACTTT
CASRQGGSYNSPLHF
>TRBJ2-7|.|.|TRBV11-1
TGTGCCAGCAGCTTAGGGGGCTCAGGGTACGAGCAGTACTTC
CASSLGGSGYEQYF
>TRBJ2-3|.|.|TRBV19
TGTGCCAGTAGTCCCCGGGTCGTAGATACGCAGTATTTT
CASSPRVVDTQYF
>TRBJ2-5|once|TRBD2|TRBV19
TGTGCCAGTAGTAGGAGGACTAGAGAGACCCAGTACTTC
CASSRRTRETQYF
>TRBJ2-3|.|TRBD2|TRBV6-4
TGTGCCAGCAGTGACGCTAGCGGGGGCACAGATACGCAGTATTTT
CASSDASGGTDTQYF
>TRBJ2-5|.|.|TRBV20-1
TGCAGTGCTGCGCAAGAGACCCAGTACTTC
CSAAQETQYF
>TRBJ2-7|.|.|TRBV19
TGTGCCAGTAGTATACGTTACAGGGCGAGCTCCTACGAGCAGTACTTC
CASSIRYRASSYEQYF
>TRBJ2-7|.|TRBD2|TRBV7-6
TGTGCCAGCAGCTTAGGAGCGGGAGAAGGGTACGAGCAGTACTTC
CASSLGAGEGYEQYF
>TRBJ2-3|.|TRBD2|TRBV11-2
TGTGCCAGCAGCTTGGGGGGGGTCGGGGATACGCAGTATTTT
CASSLGGVGDTQYF
>TRBJ1-2|once|.|TRBV11-2
TGTGCCAGCAGCTTTTCAGGCAACTATGGCTACACCTTC
CASSFSGNYGYTF
>TRBJ2-5|.|TRBD1|TRBV4-3
TGCGCCAGCAGCCAGGGATGGACAGGGGTAGAGACCCAGTACTTC
CASSQGWTGVETQYF
>TRBJ2-5|.|.|TRBV28
TGTGCCAGCAGTCCTTTACAGGGCTCGTACCAAGAGACCCAGTACTTC
CASSPLQGSYQETQYF